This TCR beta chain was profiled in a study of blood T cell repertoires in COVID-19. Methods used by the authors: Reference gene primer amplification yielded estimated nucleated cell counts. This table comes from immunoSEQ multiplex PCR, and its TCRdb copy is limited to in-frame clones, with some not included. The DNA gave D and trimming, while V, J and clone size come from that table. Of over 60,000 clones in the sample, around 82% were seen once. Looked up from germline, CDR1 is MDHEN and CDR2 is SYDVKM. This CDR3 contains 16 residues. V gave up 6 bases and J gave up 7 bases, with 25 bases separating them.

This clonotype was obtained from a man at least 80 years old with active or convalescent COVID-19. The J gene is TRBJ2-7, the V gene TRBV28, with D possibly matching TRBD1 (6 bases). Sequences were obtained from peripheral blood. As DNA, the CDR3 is TGTGCCAGCAGGATCCCTGACAGGCCCGAATTAGGGGAGCAGTACTTC. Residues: CASRIPDRPELGEQYF.